The clone carrying this T cell receptor (beta chain) was seen a few times. No antigen is known for it. This CDR3 contains 17 residues. Germline lookup yields CDR1 LGHDT and CDR2 YNNKEL (reference sequence). With 4 bases removed from V and 2 bases from J, the gap between germline ends came to 19 bases. A second 7 to 11 cycle PCR used barcoded and J-beta primers. TCRdb re-called the 5' RACE reads with MiXCR, one entry per CDR3 protein. The table lists about 830,000 distinct CDR3 sequences, around 62% of them singletons, with about 27% in the top ten. These data belong to a study of blood T cells in healthy people across ages. Study results and caveats: Naive CD4+ cell counts and diversity both ran higher in long-lived than in aged donors. In older individuals, TCR beta diversity per million T cells was lower, falling roughly linearly with age.

The TCR was taken from a young man in good health. The chain recombines TRBV3-1 with TRBJ2-3; possibly TRBD2 for D (6 bases). Sequenced input: blood. CDR3 amino acids: CASSPHWGDFNTDTQYF. CDR3 in DNA: TGTGCCAGCAGCCCACATTGGGGGGATTTTAACACAGATACGCAGTATTTT.